The clone carrying this T cell receptor beta chain was recorded many times. Germline CDR1 reads DFQATT; CDR2 reads SNEGSKA (reference sequence). V lost 3 bases and J lost 7; bases outside the gene matches: 6. CDR3 length equals 15 residues. Time point indicated: sample taken at primary tumor resection. Extraction of whole RNA from tumor, nontumor lung or frozen PBMC preceded unsorted sequencing. TCRdb fed the 5' RACE reads into MiXCR, producing one record per CDR3 protein. The table shows some 4,000 distinct CDR3 sequences, with around 8.2% occurring only once. This sample is part of a study of spatial heterogeneity in lung cancer.

The sample was PBMCs, taken at surgery. The sequence was obtained from a female donor with early-stage non-small cell lung cancer. V gene TRBV20-1 combines with J gene TRBJ2-3; 14 positions agree with TRBD2. The CDR3 DNA is TGCAGTGCTAGGGTGACTAGCGGGGGGGCCTATACGCAGTATTTT. Translated, it gives CSARVTSGGAYTQYF.